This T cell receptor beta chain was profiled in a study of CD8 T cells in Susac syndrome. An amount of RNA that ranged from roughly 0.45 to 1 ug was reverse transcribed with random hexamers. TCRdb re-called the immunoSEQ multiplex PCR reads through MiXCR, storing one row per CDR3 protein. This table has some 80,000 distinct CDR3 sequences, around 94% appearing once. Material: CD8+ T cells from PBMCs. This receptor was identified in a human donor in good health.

The CDR3 region is CASSLGLAGWGETQYF. In nucleotides, the CDR3 is TGTGCCAGCAGCTTGGGACTAGCGGGGTGGGGAGAGACCCAGTACTTC. The chain joins TRBV5-6 to TRBJ2-5, with 11 bases that match TRBD2. The trim removed 0 bases at V and 4 bases at J, leaving 5 bases unmatched. CDR1 SGHDT and CDR2 YYEEEE come from the germline V gene. The CDR3 loop spans 16 amino acids.